The source of this T cell receptor beta chain is a study of CD8 T cells in Susac syndrome. Broader study findings: By the study's own acknowledgment, its TCR sequencing and HLA analysis included relatively few individuals.

Reverse transcription of about 0.45 to 1 ug RNA was performed with random hexamers. The immunoSEQ assay covered 54 Vbeta and 13 Jbeta segments for CDR3. Using its own MiXCR run on the immunoSEQ multiplex PCR reads, TCRdb lists one record per CDR3 protein. The table records 160,000 or so distinct CDR3 sequences, roughly 95% of them present only once. CD8+ and CD4+ T cells circulating in blood were sequenced for TCR beta. Those who served as multiple sclerosis controls were treatment-naive patients with stable or active relapsing-remitting disease. To note about this clonotype: Its antigen is still unknown.

V lost 2 bases and J lost 2; bases outside the gene matches: 2. This CDR3 is built from 15 residues. CDR1 is SGHTA and CDR2 is FQGTGA in the germline V gene. The receptor was derived from a human donor with multiple sclerosis. The chain couples TRBV7-3 to TRBJ2-1, with 8 bases aligning to TRBD1. Sequenced: CD8+ T cells from PBMCs. CDR3 region: CASSLQGAAYNEQFF. The CDR3, as DNA: TGTGCCAGCAGCTTACAGGGGGCCGCCTACAATGAGCAGTTCTTC.